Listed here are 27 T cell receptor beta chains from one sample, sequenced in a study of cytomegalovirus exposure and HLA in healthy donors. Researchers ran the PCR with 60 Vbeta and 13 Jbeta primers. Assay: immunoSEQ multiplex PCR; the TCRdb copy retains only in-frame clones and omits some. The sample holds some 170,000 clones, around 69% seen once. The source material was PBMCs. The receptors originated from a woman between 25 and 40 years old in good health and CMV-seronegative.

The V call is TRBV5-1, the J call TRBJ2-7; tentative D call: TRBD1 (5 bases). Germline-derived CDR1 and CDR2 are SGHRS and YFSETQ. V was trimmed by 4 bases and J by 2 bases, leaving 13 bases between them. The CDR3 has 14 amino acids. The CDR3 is CASSLDTTTYEQYF. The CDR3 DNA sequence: TGCGCCAGCAGCCTGGACACAACCACCTACGAGCAGTACTTC.

DNA for the CDR3: TGTGCCAGCTCACCGCGCAGGCAAGAGACCCAGTACTTC. Its translation: CASSPRRQETQYF. This sequence joins TRBV18 and TRBJ2-5; the D is unclear. CDR3 size: 13 residues. Trimming removed 3 bases from V and 2 bases from J, with 7 bases in between. CDR1 is KGHSH, CDR2 LQKENI, per germline.

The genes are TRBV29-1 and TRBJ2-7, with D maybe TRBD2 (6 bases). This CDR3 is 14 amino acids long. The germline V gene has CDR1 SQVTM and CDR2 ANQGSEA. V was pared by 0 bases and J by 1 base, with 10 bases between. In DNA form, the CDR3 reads TGCAGCGTTGAAGACAGGGACTGGTCCTACGAGCAGTACTTC. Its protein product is CSVEDRDWSYEQYF.

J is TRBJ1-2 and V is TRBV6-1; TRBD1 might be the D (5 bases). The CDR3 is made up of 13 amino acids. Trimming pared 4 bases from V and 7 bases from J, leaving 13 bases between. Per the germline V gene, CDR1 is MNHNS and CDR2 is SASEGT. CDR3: CASSGPGGSGYTF. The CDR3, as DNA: TGTGCCAGCAGTGGCCCGGGGGGATCTGGCTACACCTTC.

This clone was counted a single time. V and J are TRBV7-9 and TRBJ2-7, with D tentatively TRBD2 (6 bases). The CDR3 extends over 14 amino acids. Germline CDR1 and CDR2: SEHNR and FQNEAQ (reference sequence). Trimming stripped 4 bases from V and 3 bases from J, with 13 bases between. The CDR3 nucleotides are TGTGCCAGCAGCTCGCCCGTGCGGGGCTACGAGCAGTACTTC. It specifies CASSSPVRGYEQYF.

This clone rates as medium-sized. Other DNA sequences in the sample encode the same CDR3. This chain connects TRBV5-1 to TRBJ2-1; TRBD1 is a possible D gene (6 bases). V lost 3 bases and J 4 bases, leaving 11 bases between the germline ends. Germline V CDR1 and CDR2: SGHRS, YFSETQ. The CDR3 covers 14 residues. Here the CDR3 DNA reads TGCGCCAGCAGCTCCTCAGGGGCGTACAATGAGCAGTTCTTC. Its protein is CASSSSGAYNEQFF.

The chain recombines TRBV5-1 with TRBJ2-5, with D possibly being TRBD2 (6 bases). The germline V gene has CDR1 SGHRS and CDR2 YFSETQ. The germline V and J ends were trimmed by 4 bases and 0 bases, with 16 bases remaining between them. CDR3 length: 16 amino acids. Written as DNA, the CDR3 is TGCGCCAGCAGCGTGGCCCCTAGCGATAACCAAGAGACCCAGTACTTC. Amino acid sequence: CASSVAPSDNQETQYF.

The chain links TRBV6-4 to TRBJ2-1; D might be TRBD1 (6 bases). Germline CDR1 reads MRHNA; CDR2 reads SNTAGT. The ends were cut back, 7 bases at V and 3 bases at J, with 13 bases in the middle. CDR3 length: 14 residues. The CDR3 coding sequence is TGTGCCAGCAAAACGGACAGAAACTACAATGAGCAGTTCTTC. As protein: CASKTDRNYNEQFF.

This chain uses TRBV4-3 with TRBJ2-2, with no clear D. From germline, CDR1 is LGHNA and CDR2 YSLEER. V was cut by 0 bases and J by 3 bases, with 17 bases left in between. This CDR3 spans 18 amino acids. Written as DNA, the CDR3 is TGCGCCAGCAGCCAAGATCGGAGTTTTTATCTAGACACCGGGGAGCTGTTTTTT. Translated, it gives CASSQDRSFYLDTGELFF.

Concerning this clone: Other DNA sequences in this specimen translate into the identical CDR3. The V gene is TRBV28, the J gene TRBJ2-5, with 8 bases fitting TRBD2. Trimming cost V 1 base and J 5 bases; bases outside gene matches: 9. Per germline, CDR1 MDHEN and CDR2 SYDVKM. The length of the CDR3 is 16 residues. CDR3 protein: CASSLLLGGGRETQYF. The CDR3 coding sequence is TGTGCCAGCAGTTTATTACTCGGGGGGGGTCGGGAGACCCAGTACTTC.

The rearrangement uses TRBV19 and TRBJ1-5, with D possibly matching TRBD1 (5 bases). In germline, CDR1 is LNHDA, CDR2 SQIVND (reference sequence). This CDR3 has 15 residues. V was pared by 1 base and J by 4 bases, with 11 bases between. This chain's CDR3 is CASSIALAGNQPQHF. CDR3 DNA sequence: TGTGCCAGTAGTATAGCGTTGGCAGGGAATCAGCCCCAGCATTTT.

CDR3 bases: TGTGCCAGCAGCATTAGCGGGAGGGAGGGTGAGCAGTTCTTC. Its translation is CASSISGREGEQFF. The chain links TRBV11-3 to TRBJ2-1; 11 bases agree with TRBD2. CDR3 size: 14 residues. V lost 5 bases and J lost 9; bases outside the gene matches: 6. Germline-derived CDR1 and CDR2 are SGHNT and YENEEA. Complete variable domain (other parts from reference TRBV11-3 and TRBJ2-1): EAGVVQSPRYKIIEKKQPVAFWCNPISGHNTLYWYLQNLGQGPELLIRYENEEAVDDSQLPKDRFSAERLKGVDSTLKIQPAELGDSAVYLCASSISGREGEQFFGPGTRLTVL.

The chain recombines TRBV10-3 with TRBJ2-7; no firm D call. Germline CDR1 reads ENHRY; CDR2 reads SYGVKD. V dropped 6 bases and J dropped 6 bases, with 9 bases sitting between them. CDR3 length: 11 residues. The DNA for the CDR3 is TGTGCCATCAGCGCTTTTAGCGAGCAGTACTTC. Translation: CAISAFSEQYF.

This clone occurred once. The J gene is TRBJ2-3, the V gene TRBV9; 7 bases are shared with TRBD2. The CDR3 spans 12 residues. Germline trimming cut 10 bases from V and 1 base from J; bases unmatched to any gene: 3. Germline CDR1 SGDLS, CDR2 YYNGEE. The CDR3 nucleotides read TGTGCCTCAGGGAGGGGCACAGATACGCAGTATTTT. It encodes CASGRGTDTQYF.

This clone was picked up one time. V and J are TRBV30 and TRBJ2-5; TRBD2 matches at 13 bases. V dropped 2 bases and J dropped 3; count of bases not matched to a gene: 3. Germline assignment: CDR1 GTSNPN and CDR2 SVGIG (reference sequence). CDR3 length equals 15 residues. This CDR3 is CAWSYGLAGEETQYF. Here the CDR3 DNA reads TGTGCCTGGAGTTACGGACTAGCGGGAGAAGAGACCCAGTACTTC.

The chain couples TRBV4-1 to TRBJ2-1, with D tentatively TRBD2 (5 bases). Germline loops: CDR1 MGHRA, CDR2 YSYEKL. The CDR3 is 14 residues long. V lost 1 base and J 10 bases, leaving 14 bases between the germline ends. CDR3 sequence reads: CASSQAGGRREQFF. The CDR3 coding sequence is TGCGCCAGCAGCCAAGCAGGAGGTAGGAGGGAGCAGTTCTTC.

CDR3 nucleotide sequence: TGTGCCAGCAGTGTCGACAGGGGCACCTACGAGCAGTACTTC. Its protein is CASSVDRGTYEQYF. The chain has TRBV6-6 and TRBJ2-7, with 8 bases fitting TRBD1. CDR1 and CDR2 from the germline V gene are MNHNY and SVGAGI (reference sequence). V shed 5 bases, J shed 2 bases, and the junction held 5 bases outside the gene matches. The CDR3 totals 14 residues.

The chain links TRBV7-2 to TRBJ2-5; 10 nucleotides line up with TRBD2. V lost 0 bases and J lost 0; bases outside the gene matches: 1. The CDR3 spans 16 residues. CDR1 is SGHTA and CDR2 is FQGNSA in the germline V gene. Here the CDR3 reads CASSLALAGNQETQYF. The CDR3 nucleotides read TGTGCCAGCAGCTTAGCACTAGCGGGGAACCAAGAGACCCAGTACTTC.

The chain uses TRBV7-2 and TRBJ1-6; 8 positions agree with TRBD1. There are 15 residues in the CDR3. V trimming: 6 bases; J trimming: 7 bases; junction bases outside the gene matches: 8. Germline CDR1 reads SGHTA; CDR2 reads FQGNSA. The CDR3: CASRPPGTGNSPLHF. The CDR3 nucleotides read TGTGCCAGCAGACCGCCCGGGACAGGAAATTCACCCCTCCACTTT.

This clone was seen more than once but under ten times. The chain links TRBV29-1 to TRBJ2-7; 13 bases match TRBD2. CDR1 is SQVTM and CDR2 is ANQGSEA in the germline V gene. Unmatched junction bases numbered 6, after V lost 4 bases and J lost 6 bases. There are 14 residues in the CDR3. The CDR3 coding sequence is TGCAGCGTTGGGACTAGCGGGAGTTTGGTCGAGCAGTACTTC. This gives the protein CSVGTSGSLVEQYF.

The CDR3 DNA reads as TGTGCCAGTAGTAGAGAGTTACAGCCCCAGCATTTT. Amino acid sequence: CASSRELQPQHF. The J gene is TRBJ1-5, the V gene TRBV19; D not resolved. Germline V gene lookup returns CDR1 LNHDA and CDR2 SQIVND (reference sequence). V was cut by 4 bases and J by 7 bases, with 8 bases left in between. This CDR3 region has 12 residues.

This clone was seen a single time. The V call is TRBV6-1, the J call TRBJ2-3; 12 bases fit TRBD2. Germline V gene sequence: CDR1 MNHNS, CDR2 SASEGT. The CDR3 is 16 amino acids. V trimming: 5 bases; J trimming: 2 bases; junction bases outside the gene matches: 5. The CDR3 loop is CASSQGTSGPTDTQYF. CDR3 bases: TGTGCCAGCAGTCAAGGGACTAGCGGGCCCACAGATACGCAGTATTTT.

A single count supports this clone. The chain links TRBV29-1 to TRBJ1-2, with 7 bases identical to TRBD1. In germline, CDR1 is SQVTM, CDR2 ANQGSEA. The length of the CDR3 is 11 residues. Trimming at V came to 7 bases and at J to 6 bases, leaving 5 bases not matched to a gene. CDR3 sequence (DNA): TGCAGCGATAGGCAGGGGGATGGCTACACCTTC. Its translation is CSDRQGDGYTF.

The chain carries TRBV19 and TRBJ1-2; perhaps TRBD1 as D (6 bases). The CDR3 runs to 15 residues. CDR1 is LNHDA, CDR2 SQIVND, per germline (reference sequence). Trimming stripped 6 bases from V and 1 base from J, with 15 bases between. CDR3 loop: CASRKRDTLNYGYTF. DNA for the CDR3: TGTGCCAGTAGGAAACGGGACACACTTAACTATGGCTACACCTTC.

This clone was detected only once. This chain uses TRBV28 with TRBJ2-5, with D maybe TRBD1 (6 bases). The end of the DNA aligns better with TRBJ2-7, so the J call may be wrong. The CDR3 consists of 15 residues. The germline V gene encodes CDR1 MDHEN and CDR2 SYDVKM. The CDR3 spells CASSPGQNRNYEQYF. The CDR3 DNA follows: TGTGCCAGCAGTCCCGGACAGAACAGAAATTACGAGCAGTACTTC.

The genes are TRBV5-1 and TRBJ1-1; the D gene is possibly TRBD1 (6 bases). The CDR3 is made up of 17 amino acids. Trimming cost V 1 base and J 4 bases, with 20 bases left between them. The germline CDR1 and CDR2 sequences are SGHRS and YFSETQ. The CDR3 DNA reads TGCGCCAGCAGCTTGCCCCGACAGGATCTATCGACCACTGAAGCTTTCTTT. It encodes CASSLPRQDLSTTEAFF.

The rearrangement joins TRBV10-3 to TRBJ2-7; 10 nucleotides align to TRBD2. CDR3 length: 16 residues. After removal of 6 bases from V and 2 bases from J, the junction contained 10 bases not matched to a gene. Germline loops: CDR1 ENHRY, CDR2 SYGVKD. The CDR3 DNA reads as TGTGCCATCAGGACTACTAGCGGGACGAGGACCTACGAGCAGTACTTC. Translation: CAIRTTSGTRTYEQYF.